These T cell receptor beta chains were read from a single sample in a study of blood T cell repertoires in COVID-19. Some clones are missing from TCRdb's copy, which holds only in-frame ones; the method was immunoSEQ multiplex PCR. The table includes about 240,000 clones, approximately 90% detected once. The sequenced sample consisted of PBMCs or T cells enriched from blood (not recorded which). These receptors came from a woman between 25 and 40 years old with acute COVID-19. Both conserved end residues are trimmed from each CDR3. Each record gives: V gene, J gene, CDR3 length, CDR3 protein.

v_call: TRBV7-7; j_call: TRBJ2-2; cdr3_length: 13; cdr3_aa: ASSLGTGATGELF
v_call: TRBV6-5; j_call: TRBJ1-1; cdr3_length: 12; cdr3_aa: ASRADRFNTEAF
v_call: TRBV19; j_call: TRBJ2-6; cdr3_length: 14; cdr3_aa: ASSTWEVSGANVLT
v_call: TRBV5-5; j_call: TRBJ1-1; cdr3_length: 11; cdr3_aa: ASSLIVNTEAF
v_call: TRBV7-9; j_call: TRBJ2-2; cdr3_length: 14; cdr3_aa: ASSLKEATNTGELF
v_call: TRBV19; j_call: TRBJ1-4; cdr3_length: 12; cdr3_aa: ASRGTGINEKLF
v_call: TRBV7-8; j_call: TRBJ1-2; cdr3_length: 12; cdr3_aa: ASSIEFMSYGYT
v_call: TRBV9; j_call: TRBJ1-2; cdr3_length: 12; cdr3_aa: ASSAGTGNYGYT
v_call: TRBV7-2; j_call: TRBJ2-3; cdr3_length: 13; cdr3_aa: ASSWRGEVTDTQY
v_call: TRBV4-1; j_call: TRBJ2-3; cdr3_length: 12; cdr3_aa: ASSPPIIRGTQY
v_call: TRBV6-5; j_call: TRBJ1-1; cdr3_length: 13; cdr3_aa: ASKYDRRLNTEAF
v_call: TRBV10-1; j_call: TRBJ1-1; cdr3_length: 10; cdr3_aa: ASSEVDSEAF
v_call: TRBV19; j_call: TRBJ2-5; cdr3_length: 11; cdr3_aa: ASSNLRQETQY
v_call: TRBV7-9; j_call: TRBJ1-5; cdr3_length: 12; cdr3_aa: ASSPGLADQPQH
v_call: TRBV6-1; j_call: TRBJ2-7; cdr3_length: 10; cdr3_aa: ASSEGVYEQY
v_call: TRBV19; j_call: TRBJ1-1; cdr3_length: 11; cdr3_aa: ASSYDRDTEAF
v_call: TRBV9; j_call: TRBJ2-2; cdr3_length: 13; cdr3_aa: ASSLGPGNTGELF
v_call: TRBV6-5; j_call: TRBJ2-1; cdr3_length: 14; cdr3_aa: ASSYSSGQGSNEQF
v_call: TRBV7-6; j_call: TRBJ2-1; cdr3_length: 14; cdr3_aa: ASSTPSGSSYNEQF
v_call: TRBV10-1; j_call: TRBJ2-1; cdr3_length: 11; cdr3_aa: ASSGPGGSKQF
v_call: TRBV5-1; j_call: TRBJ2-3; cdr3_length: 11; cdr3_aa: ASHMGGADTQY
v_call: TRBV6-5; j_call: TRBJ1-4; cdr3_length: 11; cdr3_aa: ASRPAGGEKLF
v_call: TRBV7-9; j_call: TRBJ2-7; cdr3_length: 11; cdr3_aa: ASSLGQNYEQY
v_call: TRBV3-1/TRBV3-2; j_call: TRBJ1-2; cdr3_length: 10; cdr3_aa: ASSQQQGRYT
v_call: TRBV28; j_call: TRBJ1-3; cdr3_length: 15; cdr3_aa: ASSLYYRGTSGNTIY
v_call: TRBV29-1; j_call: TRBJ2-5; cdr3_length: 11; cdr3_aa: SVPGGYQETQY
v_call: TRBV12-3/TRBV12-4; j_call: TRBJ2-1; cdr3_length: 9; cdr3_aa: ASSFVGEQF
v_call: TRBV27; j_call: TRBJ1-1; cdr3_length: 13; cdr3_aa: ASKPGQGENTEAF
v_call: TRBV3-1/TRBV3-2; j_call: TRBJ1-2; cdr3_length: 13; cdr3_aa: ASSQEDTPSKGYT
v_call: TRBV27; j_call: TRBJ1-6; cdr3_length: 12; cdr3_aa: ASSLHSYNSPLH
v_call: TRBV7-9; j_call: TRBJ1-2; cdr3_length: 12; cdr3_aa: ASSLSRGQFGYT
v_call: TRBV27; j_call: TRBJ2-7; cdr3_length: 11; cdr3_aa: ASSPAGTYEQY
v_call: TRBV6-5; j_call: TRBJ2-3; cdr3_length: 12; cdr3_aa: ASRQGGATDTQY
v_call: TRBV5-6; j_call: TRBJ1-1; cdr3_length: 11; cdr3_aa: ASSLRWNTEAF
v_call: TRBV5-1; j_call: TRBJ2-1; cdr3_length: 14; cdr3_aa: ASSLEGTGAYNEQF
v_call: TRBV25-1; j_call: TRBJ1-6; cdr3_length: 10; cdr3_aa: ASRSEGSPLH
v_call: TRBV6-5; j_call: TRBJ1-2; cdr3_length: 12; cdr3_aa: ASSYSSGLNGYT
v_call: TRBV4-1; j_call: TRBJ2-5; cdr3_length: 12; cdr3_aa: ASSPGTSQETQY
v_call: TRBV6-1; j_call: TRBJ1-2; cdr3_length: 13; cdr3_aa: ASSESTTTLYGYT
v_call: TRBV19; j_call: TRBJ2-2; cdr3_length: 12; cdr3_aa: ASIKRGGTGELF
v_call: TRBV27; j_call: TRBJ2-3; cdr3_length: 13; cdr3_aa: ASSYRQGATDTQY
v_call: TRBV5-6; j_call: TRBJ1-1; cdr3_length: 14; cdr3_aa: ASSSVWGESGTEAF
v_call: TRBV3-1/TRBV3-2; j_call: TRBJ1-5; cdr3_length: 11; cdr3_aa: ASRPDRGAAQH
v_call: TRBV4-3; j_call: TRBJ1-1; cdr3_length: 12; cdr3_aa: ASSRVQGATEAF
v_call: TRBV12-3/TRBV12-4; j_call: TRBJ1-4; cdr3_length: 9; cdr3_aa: ASSSGEKLF
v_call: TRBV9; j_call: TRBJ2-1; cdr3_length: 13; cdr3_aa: ASSQTSGGYNEQF
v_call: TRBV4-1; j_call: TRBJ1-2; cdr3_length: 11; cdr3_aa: ASSQERQKSYT
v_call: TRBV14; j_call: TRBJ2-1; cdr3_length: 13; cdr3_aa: ASSQAGGTLHEQF
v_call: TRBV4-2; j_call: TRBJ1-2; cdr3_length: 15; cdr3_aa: ASSQVHDRGALYGYT
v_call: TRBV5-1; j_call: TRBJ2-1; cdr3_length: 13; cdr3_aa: ASSWAGAGGNEQF
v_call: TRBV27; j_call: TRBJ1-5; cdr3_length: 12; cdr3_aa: ASSLAGVNQPQH
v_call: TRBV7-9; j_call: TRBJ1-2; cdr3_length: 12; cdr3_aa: ASRLTGSNYGYT
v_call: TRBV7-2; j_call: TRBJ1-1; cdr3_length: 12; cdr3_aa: ASSLGGGKTEAF
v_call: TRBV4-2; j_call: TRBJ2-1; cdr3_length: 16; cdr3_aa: ASSQDPQGIILQGEQF
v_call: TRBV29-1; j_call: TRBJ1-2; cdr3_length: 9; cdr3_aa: SVKTGRGYT
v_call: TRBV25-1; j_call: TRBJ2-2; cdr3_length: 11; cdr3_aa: ASSPGETGELF
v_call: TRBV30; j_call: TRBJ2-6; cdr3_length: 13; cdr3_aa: AWSSAYSGANVLT